This TCR beta chain stems from a study of blood T cell repertoires in COVID-19 (dated by TCRdb to 2018 to 2021). About the full investigation: Samples covering the acute and convalescent phases of COVID-19 were provided by collaborators in the United States, Italy and Spain. The material from the prospective study consisted of cDNA or gDNA derived from T cells, B-cell-depleted T cells, or PBMCs. Subjects who had been exposed to COVID-19, were actively infected with it, or had recovered from it provided the deeply sampled blood TCRbeta repertoires that made up the dataset. The repertoires were released in a freely available public database meant as a resource for research on the immune response to SARS-CoV-2. Samples were obtained from the ongoing ImmuneRACE study (first 160 participants) and from 1,254 subjects provided by 6 global collaborators. Sample metadata almost always included a de-identified subject ID, COVID-19 status, age in years and sex. Where available, HLA class I and class II types were obtained from metadata supplied by the sample provider rather than from assay-based typing. Broader findings and caveats from the paper: The amount of clinical and demographic metadata varied by source and participant and was provided uncurated.

The collaborating institutions used their own protocols to collect whole blood in K2EDTA tubes. For TCRbeta analysis, collaborators shipped samples as frozen whole blood, isolated PBMCs, or DNA extracted from either of those sample types. Details on this clone: Which antigen it targets is not known. Base-call qualities are not available, and no considerably larger clone is one nucleotide away.

TCRbeta CDR3 regions were amplified from genomic DNA using the immunoSEQ Assay, a bias-controlled multiplex PCR. In the source study's methods: The number of nucleated cells in each sample was estimated by amplification of reference gene primers within the assay. Sequence reads were collapsed and filtered to measure the absolute abundance of every unique TCRbeta CDR3 rearrangement. For each sample, productive Simpson clonality was calculated by taking the square root of Simpson's diversity index across productive rearrangements. TCRdb holds this immuneACCESS table with in-frame rearrangements only. Some clones are missing; in checked studies, unresolved V genes explain under half, and the rest has no known cause. The DNA gave D and trimming, while V, J and clone size come from that table. This sample gives 55,000 to 90,000 clones in total; about 91% of them show up just once. The top ten clonotypes cover under 15% of the sample.

The CDR3 sequence holds 12 residues, the cysteine and phenylalanine included. The entry retains the CDR3 DNA only, 36 bases that are in frame from base 1. Trimming at the junction amounts to 1 base on V and 4 bases on J, and the germline ends lie 5 bases apart. Looking up the germline V gene yields CDR1 SGHAT and CDR2 FQNNGV. The receptor chain draws on TRBV11-2 and TRBJ2-7; there is no confident call for the D gene. The sequenced material came from peripheral blood. The sequence was obtained from a human donor with active COVID-19. The donor label of this sample is uncertain. The CDR3 protein sequence reads: CASSLVGYEQYF. The bases are TGTGCCAGCAGCTTAGTCGGTTACGAGCAGTACTTC.